This T cell receptor (beta chain) was sequenced in a study of shared clonotypes between healthy human individuals. In the study overall: The cohort had two women and three men, ages 18 to 49.

This CDR3 region has 15 residues. The V end was cut by 0 bases, the J end by 0 bases, with 9 bases between. Germline V gives CDR1 SGHNT, CDR2 YYREEE (reference sequence). As concerns this clone: Its antigen is currently unknown.

CD45RO-negative CD8 cells positively selected for CCR7 made up the naive population, which excluded terminally differentiated effector memory CD45RA+ cells. Some clones are missing from TCRdb's copy, which holds only in-frame ones; the method was immunoSEQ multiplex PCR. The sample includes roughly 2.1 million clones, about 92% seen only once; the top ten take more than 1.5%. Overall study findings and caveats: Generally, estimated richness proved larger in naive subsets than it did in memory subsets.

Sequencing was done on a sample of naive CD8+ T cells from PBMCs. This receptor was taken from a man between 18 and 35 years old in good health. Some clones in this sample may be carry-over from other donors' samples. The chain joins TRBV5-4 to TRBJ1-2; D is unclear. The CDR3 nucleotides read TGTGCCAGCAGCTTGGGGCGGGCCGCTAACTATGGCTACACCTTC. This gives the protein CASSLGRAANYGYTF. The variable domain in full, completed from reference TRBV5-4 and TRBJ1-2, reads ETGVTQSPTHLIKTRGQQVTLRCSSQSGHNTVSWYQQALGQGPQFIFQYYREEENGRGNFPPRFSGLQFPNYSSELNVNALELDDSALYLCASSLGRAANYGYTFGSGTRLTVV.